This is a list of T cell receptor beta chains from one sample in a study of blood T cell repertoires in COVID-19. Clones were read by immunoSEQ multiplex PCR, and TCRdb kept only the in-frame ones, dropping some. The sample includes around 25,000 clones, approximately 77% of them seen just once. Sequencing was performed on peripheral blood. Receptor source: a man of 80 years or more with active or convalescent COVID-19. Both conserved end residues are part of each CDR3. The D gene is left open where the match is weak. Clone size is stated in some rows and not others, as once, few, many or a class when expanded.

size	V	J	D	CDR3	DNA
NA	TRBV18	TRBJ1-1	NA	CASSPSSVNTEAFF	TGTGCCAGCTCACCTAGTTCCGTGAACACTGAAGCTTTCTTT
NA	TRBV2	TRBJ1-2	TRBD1	CASSERSGGIGYTF	TGTGCCAGCAGTGAACGGTCAGGGGGAATTGGCTACACCTTC
once	TRBV7-2	TRBJ2-3	TRBD2	CASSATSGGVYTQYF	TGTGCCAGCAGCGCGACTAGCGGGGGTGTGTATACGCAGTATTTT
NA	TRBV7-3	TRBJ2-3	TRBD2	CASSLGTTRTDTQYF	TGTGCCAGCAGCTTAGGGACTACCCGCACAGATACGCAGTATTTT
NA	TRBV6-5	TRBJ1-2	TRBD1	CASTQTGSLGGYTF	TGTGCCAGCACTCAGACAGGGTCACTGGGTGGCTACACCTTC
NA	TRBV5-1	TRBJ1-1	TRBD1	CASSLAGGATEAFF	TGCGCCAGCAGCTTGGCAGGGGGCGCGACTGAAGCTTTCTTT
NA	TRBV25-1	TRBJ2-7	NA	CASRLRGSGYF	TGTGCCAGCAGATTACGCGGGTCAGGGTACTTC
NA	TRBV19	TRBJ2-1	TRBD2	CASSTPTSGRYNEQFF	TGTGCCAGTAGTACCCCGACTAGCGGGAGGTACAATGAGCAGTTCTTC
NA	TRBV28	TRBJ2-5	NA	CAAGPGGSFQETQYF	TGTGCCGCCGGACCGGGGGGCAGTTTCCAAGAGACCCAGTACTTC
NA	TRBV7-7	TRBJ2-5	NA	CASSFGETQYF	TGTGCCAGCAGCTTCGGAGAGACCCAGTACTTC
NA	TRBV18	TRBJ1-2	TRBD1	CASSPLDRVFDGYTF	TGTGCCAGCTCACCCCTCGACAGGGTATTCGATGGCTACACCTTC
NA	TRBV7-8	TRBJ2-1	NA	CASSSQRGGSYNEQFF	TGTGCCAGCAGCTCCCAAAGGGGGGGGTCCTACAATGAGCAGTTCTTC
once	TRBV29-1	TRBJ2-1	NA	CSGQNNEQFF	TGCAGCGGGCAGAACAATGAGCAGTTCTTC
NA	TRBV3-1/TRBV3-2	TRBJ2-5	NA	CASSPGETQYF	TGTGCCAGCAGCCCAGGGGAGACCCAGTACTTC
NA	TRBV4-2	TRBJ2-7	NA	CASSRGGGTGSYEQYF	TGTGCCAGCAGCCGAGGAGGTGGAACGGGGAGCTACGAGCAGTACTTC
once	TRBV6-5	TRBJ2-5	NA	CASSYSGQRETQYF	TGTGCCAGCAGTTACTCCGGACAGAGGGAGACCCAGTACTTC
NA	TRBV11-2	TRBJ2-1	TRBD2	CASSRTGTSGTEQFF	TGTGCCAGCAGCCGTACCGGGACTAGCGGGACCGAGCAGTTCTTC
NA	TRBV7-9	TRBJ2-3	NA	CASSLEGKGSDTQYF	TGTGCCAGCAGCTTAGAGGGGAAGGGGTCAGATACGCAGTATTTT
NA	TRBV9	TRBJ2-1	NA	CASSLAPGYEQFF	TGTGCCAGCTCATTGGCCCCGGGGTATGAGCAGTTCTTC
NA	TRBV6-5	TRBJ2-1	TRBD2	CASGRIGGGRNEQFF	TGTGCCAGCGGGCGAATCGGGGGGGGGAGAAATGAGCAGTTCTTC
NA	TRBV24-1	TRBJ2-7	TRBD1	CATSDTKTGFYEQYF	TGTGCCACCAGTGATACGAAGACAGGGTTCTACGAGCAGTACTTC
NA	TRBV28	TRBJ2-7	TRBD2	CASSLAGGSYEQYF	TGTGCCAGCAGCCTAGCGGGGGGCTCTTACGAGCAGTACTTC
NA	TRBV27	TRBJ1-1	NA	CASSLTTVGSEAFF	TGTGCCAGCAGTTTAACTACCGTAGGCTCTGAAGCTTTCTTT
NA	TRBV28	TRBJ1-1	TRBD1	CASTEQGSEAFF	TGTGCCAGCACTGAACAGGGGTCTGAAGCTTTCTTT
NA	TRBV11-3	TRBJ2-7	NA	CASSSPPNSSYEQYF	TGTGCCAGCAGCTCTCCCCCCAATAGCTCCTACGAGCAGTACTTC
NA	TRBV7-9	TRBJ1-3	NA	CASSRPEAGNTIYF	TGTGCCAGCAGCCGGCCGGAGGCAGGAAACACCATATATTTT
NA	TRBV7-3	TRBJ1-1	NA	CASSRRQDTEAFF	TGTGCCAGCAGCCGACGACAGGACACTGAAGCTTTCTTT
NA	TRBV2	TRBJ2-1	NA	CASSVEDKGSSEQFF	TGTGCCAGCAGTGTTGAGGACAAGGGATCTTCTGAGCAGTTCTTC
once	TRBV27	TRBJ1-5	NA	CASRPRAGSNQPQHF	TGTGCCAGCCGCCCCAGGGCCGGTAGCAATCAGCCCCAGCATTTT
NA	TRBV5-4	TRBJ1-2	TRBD1	CASSLDRGGYTF	TGTGCCAGCAGCTTGGACAGGGGCGGCTACACCTTC
NA	TRBV10-1	TRBJ1-1	NA	CATSRANSGGPEAFF	TGCGCCACCTCTCGGGCGAACTCGGGGGGGCCCGAAGCTTTCTTT
few	TRBV5-6	TRBJ1-1	NA	CASSLGTNTNTEAFF	TGTGCCAGCAGCTTGGGGACAAACACGAACACTGAAGCTTTCTTT
NA	TRBV2	TRBJ2-2	TRBD2	CASRRNGRSETGELFF	TGTGCAAGCAGGAGAAACGGGAGGTCGGAAACCGGGGAGCTGTTTTTT
NA	TRBV5-8	TRBJ1-1	TRBD1	CASSRRQGARNTEAFF	TGTGCCAGCAGCCGCAGACAGGGGGCAAGGAACACTGAAGCTTTCTTT
NA	TRBV5-6	TRBJ1-3	NA	CASSAFGSAAGNTIYF	TGTGCCAGCAGCGCCTTTGGGTCGGCGGCTGGAAACACCATATATTTT
NA	TRBV7-3	TRBJ2-1	NA	CASSLNGLWKQFF	TGTGCCAGCAGCTTAAACGGACTGTGGAAGCAGTTCTTC
NA	TRBV12-5	TRBJ1-6	TRBD1	CASGTVPGQGATLHF	TGTGCTAGTGGAACAGTCCCGGGACAGGGGGCTACCCTCCACTTT
NA	TRBV9	TRBJ2-1	TRBD2	CASSPWTSGGYNEQFF	TGTGCCAGCAGCCCTTGGACTAGCGGGGGCTACAATGAGCAGTTCTTC
NA	TRBV9	TRBJ2-1	NA	CASSRTDNEQFF	TGTGCCAGCAGCCGGACAGACAATGAGCAGTTCTTC
NA	TRBV13	TRBJ1-3	NA	CASSLRRLGTLHSGNTIYF	TGTGCCAGCAGCTTAAGGAGGCTGGGGACTCTTCACTCTGGAAACACCATATATTTT
NA	TRBV21-1	TRBJ2-7	NA	CASSRGQGAIYEQYF	TGTGCCAGCAGCAGGGGACAGGGGGCGATATACGAGCAGTACTTC
NA	TRBV10-2	TRBJ2-7	NA	CASSEPLTVYEQYF	TGCGCCAGCAGTGAGCCTCTGACAGTCTACGAGCAGTACTTC
NA	TRBV28	TRBJ2-3	TRBD2	CASSTGVRVAGGPRTDTQYF	TGTGCCAGCAGTACAGGGGTAAGGGTAGCGGGAGGGCCGCGAACAGATACGCAGTATTTT
NA	TRBV5-5	TRBJ1-2	NA	CASSRGDPTGYTF	TGTGCCAGCAGCCGAGGTGACCCTACCGGCTACACCTTC
NA	TRBV1	TRBJ1-5	NA	CTSSQAADLPGQGPYSNQPQHF	TGCACCAGCAGCCAAGCCGCGGATCTTCCGGGACAGGGGCCTTATAGCAATCAGCCCCAGCATTTT
NA	TRBV6-2/TRBV6-3	TRBJ2-2	TRBD2	CASSGTRAGELFF	TGTGCCAGCAGTGGGACTAGGGCCGGGGAGCTGTTTTTT
NA	TRBV18	TRBJ1-6	TRBD1	CASSSDRGNSPLHF	TGTGCCAGCTCATCCGACAGGGGAAATTCACCCCTCCACTTT
NA	TRBV7-8	TRBJ1-1	NA	CASSLWGREAFF	TGTGCCAGCAGCTTATGGGGGCGCGAAGCTTTCTTT
once	TRBV4-3	TRBJ1-2	TRBD1	CASSQDLGTGGFYGYTF	TGCGCCAGCAGCCAAGATCTCGGGACAGGGGGCTTCTATGGCTACACCTTC
few	TRBV7-8	TRBJ2-1	TRBD2	CASSLARLAPYNEQFF	TGTGCCAGCAGCTTAGCGAGACTAGCGCCCTACAATGAGCAGTTCTTC
NA	TRBV7-6	TRBJ2-5	TRBD2	CASSVRGGEETQYF	TGTGCCAGCAGCGTTCGCGGGGGGGAGGAGACCCAGTACTTC
NA	TRBV4-3	TRBJ2-7	TRBD1	CASSQHRGLEQYF	TGCGCCAGCAGCCAGCACAGGGGTTTGGAGCAGTACTTC
NA	TRBV11-2	TRBJ1-2	NA	CASSLNNAANYGYTF	TGTGCCAGCAGCTTAAATAATGCAGCTAACTATGGCTACACCTTC
NA	TRBV3-1/TRBV3-2	TRBJ2-1	TRBD1	CASSQGQGDYNEQFF	TGTGCCAGCAGCCAGGGACAGGGCGACTACAATGAGCAGTTCTTC